This entry features one T cell receptor beta chain sequence. The CDR3 is 13 residues long. V gave up 4 bases and J gave up 8 bases, with 13 bases separating them. Germline CDR1 KGHDR, CDR2 SFDVKD. This sample is drawn from a study of blood T cell repertoires in COVID-19. Sequencing used immunoSEQ multiplex PCR; TCRdb keeps in-frame clones, though not all of them. The sample gives 210,000 or so clones, more than 80% of which show up once; over 9.5% is in the top ten. The sequence came from a woman older than 75 with acute or convalescent COVID-19. The genes are TRBV24-1 and TRBJ1-1; D is perhaps TRBD1 (5 bases). What was sequenced was peripheral blood. CDR3 in DNA: TGTGCCACCAGTGAACAGGATGCAGGAGAAGCTTTCTTT. Translating it yields CATSEQDAGEAFF.